The 28 T cell receptor beta chains listed next were all sequenced from one sample in a study of blood T cell repertoires in COVID-19. Using immunoSEQ multiplex PCR, the repertoire was profiled, and TCRdb retains in-frame clones only, with some absent. In the table there are about 310,000 clones, around 87% of which are singletons. Sample: peripheral blood. The receptor set was obtained from a man aged 50 to 59 with active or convalescent COVID-19.

The J gene is TRBJ2-7, the V gene TRBV5-6; 14 nucleotides align to TRBD2. V lost 2 bases to trimming and J lost 5 bases; unmatched junction nucleotides: 15. Germline V CDR1 and CDR2: SGHDT, YYEEEE. The CDR3 runs 19 residues. CDR3 sequence reads: CASSLMTGTSGRSLDEQYF. The CDR3 nucleotides are TGTGCCAGCAGCTTAATGACCGGGACTAGCGGGAGAAGTCTGGACGAGCAGTACTTC.

The V and J genes are TRBV6-5 and TRBJ1-1, with 9 bases lining up with TRBD1. This CDR3 has 14 amino acids. Germline V lookup: CDR1 MNHEY, CDR2 SVGAGI. V shed 10 bases and J 3 bases; nucleotides not matched to a gene: 9. The CDR3 region has the DNA TGTGCCATCCAATTGGGACAGGGCGACACTGAAGCTTTCTTT. It specifies CAIQLGQGDTEAFF.

The chain recombines TRBV28 with TRBJ1-1, with a possible D match to TRBD1 (5 bases). The germline V and J ends were trimmed by 7 bases and 1 base, with 13 bases remaining between them. The CDR3 spans 14 residues. CDR1 and CDR2 (germline): MDHEN, SYDVKM. The CDR3 here is CASTESGGNTEAFF. The DNA for the CDR3 is TGTGCCAGCACCGAATCGGGGGGGAACACTGAAGCTTTCTTT.

This chain links TRBV30 with TRBJ1-6; D is uncertain. There are 15 residues in the CDR3. V lost 0 bases and J 7 bases, leaving 13 bases between the germline ends. Germline CDR1 GTSNPN, CDR2 SVGIG (reference sequence). CDR3 DNA sequence: TGTGCCTGGAGTGTACAAGACGCTAGAAATTCACCCCTCCACTTT. Amino acids: CAWSVQDARNSPLHF.

This clone has more than one count but fewer than ten. V and J are TRBV6-5 and TRBJ2-7, with TRBD1 matching over 8 bases. Germline V gene sequence: CDR1 MNHEY, CDR2 SVGAGI. Trimming cost V 6 bases and J 4 bases; bases outside gene matches: 5. The CDR3 extends over 13 amino acids. The CDR3 DNA reads as TGTGCCAGCAGGACAGGGGTTGAATACGAGCAGTACTTC. Its translation: CASRTGVEYEQYF.

The genes are TRBV11-2 and TRBJ2-2; 12 nucleotides align to TRBD2. This CDR3 contains 19 residues. Germline V lookup: CDR1 SGHAT, CDR2 FQNNGV. V lost 5 bases, J lost 0 bases, and 10 bases stayed unmatched. The CDR3 reads CASSLTSGRVFANTGELFF. CDR3 in DNA: TGTGCCAGCAGCCTGACTAGCGGGAGAGTATTCGCGAACACCGGGGAGCTGTTTTTT.

This clone appeared a single time. The chain combines TRBV9 with TRBJ2-7; possibly TRBD2 for D (5 bases). The CDR3 runs to 14 residues. Germline V gene data show CDR1 as SGDLS and CDR2 as YYNGEE. The germline V and J ends were trimmed by 0 bases and 3 bases, with 10 bases remaining between them. The CDR3, as DNA: TGTGCCAGCAGCGTAGGAGGGTTCGGCTACGAGCAGTACTTC. This sequence encodes CASSVGGFGYEQYF.

This clone showed up just once. Sequence at one end of the junction differs from germline and may be a read error. The chain uses TRBV7-7 and TRBJ2-5; 11 bases are a match to TRBD1. The CDR3 length is 14 residues. Germline lookup yields CDR1 SSHAT and CDR2 FNYEAQ (reference sequence). CDR3 sequence (DNA): TGTGCTAGCAGCCCCGGACAGGGGGCGGAGACCCAGTACTTC. Its protein product is CASSPGQGAETQYF. The full variable domain, with the rest looked up from reference TRBV7-7 and TRBJ2-5, is GAGVSQSPRYKVTKRGQDVTLRCDPISSHATLYWYQQALGQGPEFLTYFNYEAQPDKSGLPSDRFSAERPEGSISTLTIQRTEQRDSAMYRCASSPGQGAETQYFGPGTRLLVL.

Turning to this clone: It may be a read error: a sequence one base away is much more abundant. This sample includes further DNA sequences coding for the same CDR3. V usage is TRBV11-2 and J usage is TRBJ2-3; TRBD2 matches at 14 bases. The CDR3 sequence is 16 residues long. V lost 3 bases and J lost 4; bases outside the gene matches: 3. Germline loops: CDR1 SGHAT, CDR2 FQNNGV. In nucleotides, the CDR3 is TGTGCCAGCAGCTTCCGACTAGCGGGAGGGTCAGATACGCAGTATTTT. Translating it yields CASSFRLAGGSDTQYF.

On this clone itself: This sample includes further DNA sequences coding for the same CDR3. This chain links TRBV7-2 with TRBJ2-1, with 12 bases fitting TRBD2. The CDR3 consists of 15 residues. Looked up from germline, CDR1 is SGHTA and CDR2 is FQGNSA. Trimming took 5 bases from V and 5 from J; bases not matched to a gene: 4. The CDR3 nucleotides are TGTGCCAGCAGCAAGCGACTAGCGGGGGACAATGAGCAGTTCTTC. This translates into CASSKRLAGDNEQFF.

The gene calls are TRBV29-1 and TRBJ1-2; TRBD1 aligns across 8 bases. Trimming at V came to 4 bases and at J to 5 bases, leaving 6 bases not matched to a gene. This CDR3 spans 13 amino acids. CDR1 and CDR2 (germline): SQVTM, ANQGSEA. CDR3 nucleotides: TGCAGCGTTGGCACAGGGGGAAGATATGGCTACACCTTC. Translating it yields CSVGTGGRYGYTF.

This chain joins TRBV7-6 and TRBJ1-1; tentative D call: TRBD1 (5 bases). Per the germline V gene, CDR1 is SGHVS and CDR2 is FNYEAQ. The V gene lost 8 bases and the J gene lost 0 bases, with 10 bases spanning the gap. The CDR3 totals 13 residues. The CDR3 region is CASAPGLNTEAFF. DNA of the CDR3: TGTGCCAGCGCCCCAGGGCTGAACACTGAAGCTTTCTTT.

J is TRBJ2-7 and V is TRBV28, with a tentative D call TRBD1 (6 bases). The CDR3 totals 17 residues. V gave up 6 bases and J gave up 3 bases, with 24 bases separating them. Looked up from germline, CDR1 is MDHEN and CDR2 is SYDVKM. The CDR3, as DNA: TGTGCCAGCAGCCTCCTAGCTACAGGGTGGGCCCACTACGAGCAGTACTTC. This encodes CASSLLATGWAHYEQYF. Filled out from reference TRBV28 and TRBJ2-7, the complete variable domain reads DVKVTQSSRYLVKRTGEKVFLECVQDMDHENMFWYRQDPGLGLRLIYFSYDVKMKEKGDIPEGYSVSREKKERFSLILESASTNQTSMYLCASSLLATGWAHYEQYFGPGTRLTVT.

The chain carries TRBV7-2 and TRBJ2-7; D is undetermined. Germline V gives CDR1 SGHTA, CDR2 FQGNSA. V was pared by 4 bases and J by 5 bases, with 12 bases between. The CDR3 length is 13 residues. The CDR3 sequence is CASSSPHFDEQYF. In DNA form, the CDR3 reads TGTGCCAGCAGCTCTCCTCACTTCGACGAGCAGTACTTC.

The chain has TRBV5-1 and TRBJ1-2; D is uncertain. Germline V CDR1 and CDR2: SGHRS, YFSETQ. Trimming removed 1 base from V and 6 bases from J, with 13 bases in between. The CDR3 contains 14 residues. CDR3 in DNA: TGCGCCAGCAGCTTGTACGGGGTAGGAGATGGCTACACCTTC. It translates to CASSLYGVGDGYTF.

The chain recombines TRBV19 with TRBJ2-7, with D maybe TRBD2 (5 bases). Germline values: CDR1 LNHDA, CDR2 SQIVND (reference sequence). The V gene lost 2 bases and the J gene lost 2 bases, with 13 bases spanning the gap. The CDR3 contains 15 residues. CDR3 bases: TGTGCCAGTAGTATAAGGCGTGGGAGAACCTACGAGCAGTACTTC. It translates to CASSIRRGRTYEQYF.

This rearrangement joins TRBV2 to TRBJ2-7, with D uncertain. From germline, CDR1 is SNHLY and CDR2 FYNNEI. This CDR3 has 13 amino acids. The germline V and J ends were trimmed by 3 bases and 6 bases, with 12 bases remaining between them. The CDR3, as DNA: TGTGCCAGCAGTGATTTGGTACACCGCGAGCAGTACTTC. It is translated as CASSDLVHREQYF.

This clone was observed a few times. The chain carries TRBV5-1 and TRBJ1-1; 8 nucleotides align to TRBD1. Germline CDR1 and CDR2: SGHRS and YFSETQ. With 3 bases clipped from V and 1 base from J, the junction kept 5 bases outside the gene matches. This CDR3 is 15 amino acids long. The CDR3 region has the DNA TGCGCCAGCAGCTCCTCGACAGGGGCGAACACTGAAGCTTTCTTT. It is translated as CASSSSTGANTEAFF.

This chain connects TRBV10-3 to TRBJ1-4; no definite D call. CDR1 and CDR2 from the germline V gene are ENHRY and SYGVKD. CDR3 length: 13 residues. V was trimmed by 6 bases and J by 3 bases, leaving 8 bases between them. The CDR3 here is CAISGMANEKLFF. CDR3 sequence (DNA): TGTGCCATCAGCGGGATGGCTAATGAAAAACTGTTTTTT.

As concerns this clone: Within the sample, other DNA sequences also encode this same CDR3. The V and J genes are TRBV7-9 and TRBJ1-2, with TRBD1 matching 7 bases. The trim removed 1 base at V and 7 bases at J, leaving 6 bases unmatched. Germline CDR1 and CDR2: SEHNR and FQNEAQ (reference sequence). CDR3 length: 14 residues. The CDR3 nucleotides read TGTGCCAGCAGCTTAGAGAGGGGGCGGGGTGGCTACACCTTC. Translation: CASSLERGRGGYTF.

The rearrangement uses TRBV7-2 and TRBJ2-5, with D perhaps matching TRBD1 (6 bases). Germline values: CDR1 SGHTA, CDR2 FQGNSA. V lost 4 bases to trimming and J lost 3 bases, with 15 bases between them. The CDR3 is made up of 15 amino acids. The CDR3 DNA is TGTGCCAGCAGCTCCTCGGGACATATTAAAGAGACCCAGTACTTC. Its translation is CASSSSGHIKETQYF.

The CDR3 DNA sequence: TGTGCCAGCAGTGAAGCGCGAGGGTCCTACGAGCAGTACTTC. It yields the protein CASSEARGSYEQYF. The V and J genes are TRBV6-1 and TRBJ2-7; possible D gene TRBD2, 5 bases. Germline CDR1 reads MNHNS; CDR2 reads SASEGT. Trimming pared 0 bases from V and 1 base from J, leaving 7 bases between. This CDR3 spans 14 amino acids.

The chain is built from TRBV24-1 and TRBJ2-2; TRBD2 matches 7 bases. The CDR3 length is 15 residues. Germline V gene lookup returns CDR1 KGHDR and CDR2 SFDVKD. V dropped 6 bases and J dropped 3; count of bases not matched to a gene: 6. The DNA of the CDR3 is TGTGCCACCAGTCCGGGGGGATTACACACCGGGGAGCTGTTTTTT. Translation gives CATSPGGLHTGELFF.

The V call is TRBV10-3, the J call TRBJ1-1; no clear D gene. V was cut by 4 bases and J by 1 base, with 10 bases left in between. This CDR3 has 14 residues. Germline assignment: CDR1 ENHRY and CDR2 SYGVKD. The CDR3 loop is CAISAPGRNTEAFF. CDR3 nucleotides: TGTGCCATCAGTGCGCCGGGGAGGAACACTGAAGCTTTCTTT.

The chain carries TRBV20-1 and TRBJ1-1; 7 nucleotides line up with TRBD1. This CDR3 comprises 14 residues. Trimming took 3 bases from V and 7 from J; bases not matched to a gene: 11. The V gene's germline CDR1 is DFQATT and CDR2 SNEGSKA (reference sequence). CDR3 residues: CSASNQQGRGEAFF. The CDR3 DNA follows: TGCAGTGCTAGTAATCAACAGGGGAGAGGTGAAGCTTTCTTT.

The J gene is TRBJ2-5, the V gene TRBV29-1; possible D gene TRBD1, 6 bases. Germline-derived CDR1 and CDR2 are SQVTM and ANQGSEA. V gave up 2 bases and J gave up 10 bases, with 14 bases separating them. The CDR3 covers 12 residues. The CDR3 loop reads CSVERTGGFQYF. DNA for the CDR3: TGCAGCGTTGAACGTACTGGGGGCTTCCAGTACTTC. The full variable domain, with the rest looked up from reference TRBV29-1 and TRBJ2-5, is SAVISQKPSRDICQRGTSLTIQCQVDSQVTMMFWYRQQPGQSLTLIATANQGSEATYESGFVIDKFPISRPNLTFSTLTVSNMSPEDSSIYLCSVERTGGFQYFGPGTRLLVL.

The V and J genes are TRBV18 and TRBJ1-1, with D perhaps TRBD1 (6 bases). V dropped 0 bases and J dropped 6 bases, with 11 bases sitting between them. This CDR3 has 14 residues. Germline CDR1 reads KGHSH; CDR2 reads LQKENI. CDR3 loop: CASSPPGRGPEAFF. In DNA, the CDR3 is TGTGCCAGCTCACCACCAGGCAGGGGTCCTGAAGCTTTCTTT.

This chain connects TRBV4-3 to TRBJ1-2, with 7 bases lining up with TRBD1. Germline V gene data show CDR1 as LGHNA and CDR2 as YSLEER. The V gene end was trimmed by 1 base and the J gene end by 6 bases; junction bases not matched to a gene: 2. The CDR3 is 13 amino acids. The CDR3 protein is CASSQAGGNGYTF. The CDR3 DNA sequence: TGCGCCAGCAGCCAAGCAGGGGGTAATGGCTACACCTTC.